This T cell receptor (beta chain) was documented in a study of synovial regulatory T cells in juvenile arthritis. Study as a whole: One patient received methotrexate plus infliximab; one lacked treatment information.

TCRdb's table, derived via immunoSEQ multiplex PCR, lists solely in-frame clones and lacks some. This sample contains 9,500 to 10,000 clones. Germline loops: CDR1 LNHDA, CDR2 SQIVND (reference sequence). This CDR3 has 13 residues. The record lacks a DNA sequence. The V gene is TRBV19, the J gene TRBJ2-7; TCRdb's D call of TRBD2 is untestable without DNA. The sequence came from a donor younger than 30 with juvenile idiopathic arthritis. Sequenced sample: Treg cells from blood. The subset is: remaining (HLA-DR-negative) circulating blood Treg cells. CDR3: CASSLREGYEQYF.